This TCR beta chain was observed in a study of blood T cell repertoires in COVID-19. Losses at the gene ends were 7 bases for V and 4 bases for J; bases not matched to a gene: 3. Germline lookup yields CDR1 LGHDT and CDR2 YNNKEL (reference sequence). The CDR3 contains 14 residues. In the original analysis: It was from reference gene primer amplification that nucleated cell counts were estimated. The data were produced by immunoSEQ multiplex PCR, yet TCRdb's version contains in-frame clones alone and is incomplete. That table supplies the V and J calls and clone size; D and trimming were determined from the DNA. This sample carries approximately 100,000 clones, approximately 87% of them seen once, and the ten largest clones take 5.5% to 8.5%.

The clonotype was recovered from a woman aged 45-60 years with acute or convalescent COVID-19. The V gene is TRBV3-1 (or the pseudogene TRBV3-2), the J gene TRBJ2-3, with TRBD2 matching over 12 bases. The specimen sequenced was peripheral blood. DNA for the CDR3: TGTGCCAGCACCCTAGCGGGGGGGCCAGATACGCAGTATTTT. Translation gives CASTLAGGPDTQYF.